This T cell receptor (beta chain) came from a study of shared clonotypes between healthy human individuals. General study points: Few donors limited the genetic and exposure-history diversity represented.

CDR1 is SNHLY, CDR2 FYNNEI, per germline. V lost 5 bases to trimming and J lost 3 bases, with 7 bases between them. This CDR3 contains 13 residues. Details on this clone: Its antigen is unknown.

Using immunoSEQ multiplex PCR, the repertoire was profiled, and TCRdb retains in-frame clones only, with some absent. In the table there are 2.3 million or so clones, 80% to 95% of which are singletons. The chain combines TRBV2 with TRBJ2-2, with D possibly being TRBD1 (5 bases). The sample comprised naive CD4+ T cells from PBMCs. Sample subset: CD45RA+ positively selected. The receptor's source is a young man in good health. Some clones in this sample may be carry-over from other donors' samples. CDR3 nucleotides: TGTGCCAGCAGTAAGACAGACACCGGGGAGCTGTTTTTT. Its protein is CASSKTDTGELFF.